Listed below are T cell receptor beta chains from one sample, sequenced in a study of cytomegalovirus exposure and HLA in healthy donors. The assay was immunoSEQ multiplex PCR, and TCRdb's table has in-frame clones only and misses some. The sample lists approximately 130,000 clones; 70% to 80% were seen once. The sequenced sample consisted of PBMCs. All receptors derive from a man between 25 and 39 years old in good health and CMV-seronegative. Both conserved end residues are part of each CDR3. A D gene is named only where the DNA matches it firmly. Clone size is shown for a subset of rows, as once, few, many or a class of expanded clone.

D: TRBD1
V: TRBV30
size: .
J: TRBJ1-5
DNA: TGTGCCTGGAGTGTACGAACAGGGGTTGGCAATCAGCCCCAGCATTTT
CDR3: CAWSVRTGVGNQPQHF

D: TRBD1
V: TRBV5-1
size: .
J: TRBJ1-1
DNA: TGCGCCAGCAGCATCGACAGGGCCCGCGGCACTGAAGCTTTCTTT
CDR3: CASSIDRARGTEAFF

D: .
V: TRBV6-5
size: once
J: TRBJ2-2
DNA: TGTGCCAACATTCCCAAAGGGGACACCGGGGAGCTGTTTTTT
CDR3: CANIPKGDTGELFF

D: .
V: TRBV28
size: .
J: TRBJ1-3
DNA: TGTGCCAGCAGACTTACAGTTGTCTCTGGAAACACCATATATTTT
CDR3: CASRLTVVSGNTIYF

D: TRBD2
V: TRBV5-5
size: .
J: TRBJ2-5
DNA: TGTGCCAGCAGCTTAACGGGGGGTAGGGGAGAGACCCAGTACTTC
CDR3: CASSLTGGRGETQYF

D: .
V: TRBV27
size: few
J: TRBJ1-1
DNA: TGTGCCAGCAGTTTTCAGAACACTGAAGCTTTCTTT
CDR3: CASSFQNTEAFF

D: TRBD2
V: TRBV28
size: .
J: TRBJ2-1
DNA: TGTGCCAGCAGACAACTAGCGCTCTACAATGAGCAGTTCTTC
CDR3: CASRQLALYNEQFF

D: TRBD1
V: TRBV5-4
size: few
J: TRBJ1-6
DNA: TGTGCCAGCAGCGGGGCAGGCGGACAGGGGCCTTCACCCCTCCACTTT
CDR3: CASSGAGGQGPSPLHF

D: TRBD2
V: TRBV5-1
size: .
J: TRBJ2-3
DNA: TGCGCCAGCAGCTTGGGAGGGACATCAGGACTAGCGGGGATTGTGGATACGCAGTATTTT
CDR3: CASSLGGTSGLAGIVDTQYF

D: .
V: TRBV2
size: .
J: TRBJ1-6
DNA: TGTGCCGGGGTCGACAGTTATAATTCACCCCTCCACTTT
CDR3: CAGVDSYNSPLHF

D: .
V: TRBV5-4
size: .
J: TRBJ2-1
DNA: TGTGCCAGCAGCTTGGAGCTCCCATCGGGGGAGCAGTTCTTC
CDR3: CASSLELPSGEQFF

D: .
V: TRBV7-9
size: .
J: TRBJ1-1
DNA: TGTGCCAGCAACCTCAAGACGGGGTTGGATGGTGAAGCTTTCTTT
CDR3: CASNLKTGLDGEAFF

D: TRBD2
V: TRBV18
size: .
J: TRBJ2-1
DNA: TGTGCCAGCTCACCGGCTAGCGGGAGCGGCCTGATCTACAATGAGCAGTTCTTC
CDR3: CASSPASGSGLIYNEQFF

D: .
V: TRBV5-4
size: .
J: TRBJ1-1
DNA: TGTGCCAGCAGCGGGGGCATGGGGCGCAGAAACACTGAAGCTTTCTTT
CDR3: CASSGGMGRRNTEAFF

D: TRBD1
V: TRBV28
size: once
J: TRBJ1-1
DNA: TGTGCCAGCAGACCTGGACAGGGGATTCTGAACACTGAAGCTTTCTTT
CDR3: CASRPGQGILNTEAFF

D: .
V: TRBV12-5
size: .
J: TRBJ2-5
DNA: TGTGCTAGTGGGCGGGCGGGGGAGACCCAGTACTTC
CDR3: CASGRAGETQYF

D: TRBD2
V: TRBV19
size: .
J: TRBJ2-1
DNA: TGTGCCAGTAGTCTAACCTCGACTAGCGGGAGTCGCGATGAGCAGTTCTTC
CDR3: CASSLTSTSGSRDEQFF